These 2 T cell receptor beta chains were sequenced from one sample in a study of blood T cell repertoires in COVID-19. The repertoire was sequenced with immunoSEQ multiplex PCR; TCRdb's copy has only in-frame clones and lacks some. The repertoire has around 700,000 clones, 85% to 90% of them found once; the top ten carry over 0.2%. Sequences were obtained from peripheral blood. The receptor source for this set is a woman younger than 30 with acute or convalescent COVID-19.

This clone was seen once. The chain employs TRBV4-1 and TRBJ2-5, with 8 positions matching TRBD2. CDR3 size: 16 residues. Germline-derived CDR1 and CDR2 are MGHRA and YSYEKL. CDR3 in DNA: TGCCCCCCCCGCCGGCGGGGGGCTCCACTCCAAGAGACCCAGTACTTC. Translating it yields CPPRRRGAPLQETQYF.

The chain uses TRBV5-6 and TRBJ1-2; a possible D gene is TRBD1 (5 bases). The length of the CDR3 is 14 residues. Germline values: CDR1 SGHDT, CDR2 YYEEEE. Trimming took 5 bases from V and 6 from J, leaving 17 bases between them. The CDR3 nucleotides are TGTGCCAGCAGACATGAAACGGCGGGGGATGGCTACACCTTC. Encoded protein: CASRHETAGDGYTF.